These 8 T cell receptor beta chains share one sample of origin, sequenced in a study of blood T cell repertoires in COVID-19. Here immunoSEQ multiplex PCR was the method, and the copy in TCRdb shows in-frame clones only, minus some. The repertoire holds 26,000 or so clones, roughly three quarters seen once, with 40% in the top ten. Sequenced material: peripheral blood. The receptor set was obtained from a man aged 65 to 85 with acute or convalescent COVID-19.

V usage is TRBV18 and J usage is TRBJ1-5, with 9 nucleotides matching TRBD1. The V gene's germline CDR1 is KGHSH and CDR2 LQKENI. Trimming at V came to 6 bases and at J to 3 bases, leaving 6 bases not matched to a gene. The CDR3 is 15 amino acids. The CDR3 loop reads CASSLGTGNNQPQHF. The CDR3, as DNA: TGTGCCAGCTCCCTTGGGACAGGGAACAATCAGCCCCAGCATTTT.

The J gene is TRBJ2-3, the V gene TRBV18; D remains unclear. Germline V gene lookup returns CDR1 KGHSH and CDR2 LQKENI. Deletions cut 5 bases from V and 6 bases from J, with 9 bases between. The CDR3 runs 12 residues. The CDR3 reads CASSESGDTQYF. In DNA form, the CDR3 reads TGTGCCAGCTCAGAATCCGGGGATACGCAGTATTTT.

The gene calls are TRBV28 and TRBJ2-1; a weak D match, TRBD2 (6 bases). Trimming stripped 6 bases from V and 7 bases from J, with 19 bases between. The CDR3 has 15 residues. Germline V gene sequence: CDR1 MDHEN, CDR2 SYDVKM. The CDR3: CASSLVTGGVNEQFF. The CDR3 region has the DNA TGTGCCAGCAGCTTGGTAACCGGGGGAGTAAATGAGCAGTTCTTC.

This clone was recorded only once. This chain joins TRBV6-6 and TRBJ1-6, with D hard to call. V was trimmed by 5 bases and J by 8 bases, leaving 13 bases between them. This CDR3 is built from 14 residues. Germline CDR1 MNHNY, CDR2 SVGAGI (reference sequence). This CDR3 reads CASSTDWSDSPLHF. The CDR3 DNA is TGTGCCAGCAGTACGGACTGGAGTGATTCACCCCTCCACTTT.

The rearrangement uses TRBV18 and TRBJ1-5; the match to TRBD1 covers 8 bases. Germline V gene sequence: CDR1 KGHSH, CDR2 LQKENI. This CDR3 comprises 15 residues. The junction had 6 bases not matched to a gene; V was cut back by 5 bases and J by 3 bases. CDR3 sequence: CASSKSDRVNQPQHF. The CDR3 DNA sequence: TGTGCCAGCTCAAAGTCGGACAGGGTCAATCAGCCCCAGCATTTT.

The chain combines TRBV3-1 (or the pseudogene TRBV3-2) with TRBJ2-1; maybe TRBD2 (6 bases). Germline CDR1 is LGHDT and CDR2 is YNNKEL (reference sequence). The CDR3 is 15 residues long. Trimming removed 3 bases from V and 7 bases from J, with 16 bases in between. The CDR3 is CASSQAGRVVNEQFF. The CDR3 bases are TGTGCCAGCAGCCAGGCCGGGAGAGTAGTAAATGAGCAGTTCTTC.

This clone was seen only a few times. Written as DNA, the CDR3 is TGTGCCAGCAGCCCTATCAATCAGCCCCAGCATTTT. Protein sequence: CASSPINQPQHF. The chain is built from TRBV12-3 or TRBV12-4 and TRBJ1-5; D is undetermined. The CDR3 has 12 residues. V was cut by 6 bases and J by 3 bases, with 6 bases left in between.

V and J are TRBV6-5 and TRBJ1-2; possibly TRBD1 for D (5 bases). The germline V and J ends were trimmed by 2 bases and 7 bases, with 11 bases remaining between them. Germline V gene data show CDR1 as MNHEY and CDR2 as SVGAGI. The CDR3 extends over 13 amino acids. CDR3 DNA: TGTGCCAGCAGTTACCCAGGGCAATCTGGCTACACCTTC. Its protein product is CASSYPGQSGYTF.